This T cell receptor (beta chain) was sequenced for a study of blood T cell repertoires in COVID-19. Germline V gene lookup returns CDR1 MNHNY and CDR2 SVGAGI (reference sequence). The CDR3 runs 18 residues. V gave up 5 bases and J gave up 0 bases, with 23 bases separating them. Sequencing was performed with immunoSEQ multiplex PCR; in TCRdb, only in-frame clones are kept and a portion is missing. The data show 210,000 or so clones, just under 85% seen once. The chain recombines TRBV6-6 with TRBJ2-7; D might be TRBD2 (6 bases). Sequenced input: peripheral blood. This TCR was recovered from a woman between 65 and 79 years old with active or convalescent COVID-19. Written as DNA, the CDR3 is TGTGCCAGCAGTCCTAGGCGGGGAACGCCCCGGGGCTCCTACGAGCAGTACTTC. Translated: CASSPRRGTPRGSYEQYF.